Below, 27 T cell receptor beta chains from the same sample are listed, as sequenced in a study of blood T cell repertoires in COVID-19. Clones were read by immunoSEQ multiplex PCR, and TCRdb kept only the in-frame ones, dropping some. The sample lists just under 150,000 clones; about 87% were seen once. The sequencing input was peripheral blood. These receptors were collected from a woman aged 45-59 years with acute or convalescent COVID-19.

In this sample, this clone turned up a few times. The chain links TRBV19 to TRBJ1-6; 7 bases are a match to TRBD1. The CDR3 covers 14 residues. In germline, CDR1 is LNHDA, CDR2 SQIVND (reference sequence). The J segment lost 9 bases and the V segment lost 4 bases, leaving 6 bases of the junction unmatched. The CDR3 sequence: CASSTTGFGSPLHF. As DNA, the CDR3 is TGTGCCAGTAGTACGACAGGGTTTGGTTCACCCCTCCACTTT.

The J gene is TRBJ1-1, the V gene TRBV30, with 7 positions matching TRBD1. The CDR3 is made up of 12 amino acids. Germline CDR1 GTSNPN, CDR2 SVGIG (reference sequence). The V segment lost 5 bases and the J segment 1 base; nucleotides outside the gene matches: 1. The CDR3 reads CAWGTANTEAFF. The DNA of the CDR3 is TGTGCCTGGGGGACAGCGAACACTGAAGCTTTCTTT. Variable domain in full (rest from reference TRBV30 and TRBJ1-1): SQTIHQWPATLVQPVGSPLSLECTVEGTSNPNLYWYRQAAGRGLQLLFYSVGIGQISSEVPQNLSASRPQDRQFILSSKKLLLSDSGFYLCAWGTANTEAFFGQGTRLTVV.

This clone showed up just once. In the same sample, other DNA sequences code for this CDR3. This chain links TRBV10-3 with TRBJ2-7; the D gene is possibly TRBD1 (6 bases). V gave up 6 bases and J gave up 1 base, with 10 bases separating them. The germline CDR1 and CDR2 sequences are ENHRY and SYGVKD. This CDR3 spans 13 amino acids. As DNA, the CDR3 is TGTGCCATCAGCGCCACAGGGTCCTACGAGCAGTACTTC. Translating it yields CAISATGSYEQYF.

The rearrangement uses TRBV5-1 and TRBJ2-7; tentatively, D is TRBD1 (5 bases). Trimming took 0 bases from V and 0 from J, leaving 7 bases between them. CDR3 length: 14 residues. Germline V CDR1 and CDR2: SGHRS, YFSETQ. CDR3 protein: CASSLEGYSYEQYF. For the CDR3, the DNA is TGCGCCAGCAGCTTGGAGGGGTACTCCTACGAGCAGTACTTC.

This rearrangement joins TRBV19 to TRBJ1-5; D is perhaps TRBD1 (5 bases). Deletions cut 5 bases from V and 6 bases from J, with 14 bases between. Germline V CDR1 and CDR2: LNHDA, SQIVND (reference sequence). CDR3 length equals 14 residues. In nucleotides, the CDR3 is TGTGCCAGTAGTGTGAGCGGGGGTGCTCAGCCCCAGCATTTT. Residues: CASSVSGGAQPQHF.

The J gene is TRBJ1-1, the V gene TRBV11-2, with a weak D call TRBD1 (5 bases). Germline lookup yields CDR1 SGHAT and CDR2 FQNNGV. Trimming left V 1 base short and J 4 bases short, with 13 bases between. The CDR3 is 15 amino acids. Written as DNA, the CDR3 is TGTGCCAGCAGCTTAGCTGGGCAGGGTGCCACTGAAGCTTTCTTT. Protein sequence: CASSLAGQGATEAFF.

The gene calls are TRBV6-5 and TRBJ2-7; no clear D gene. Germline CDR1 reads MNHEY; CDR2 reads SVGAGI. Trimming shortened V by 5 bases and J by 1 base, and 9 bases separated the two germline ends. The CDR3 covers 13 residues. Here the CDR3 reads CASSLDTSYEQYF. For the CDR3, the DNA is TGTGCCAGCAGTCTTGACACTTCCTACGAGCAGTACTTC.

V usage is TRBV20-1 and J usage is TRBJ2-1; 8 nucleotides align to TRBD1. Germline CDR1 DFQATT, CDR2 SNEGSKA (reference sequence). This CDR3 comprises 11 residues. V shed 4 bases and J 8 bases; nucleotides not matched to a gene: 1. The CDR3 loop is CSAIQGDEQFF. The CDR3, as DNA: TGCAGTGCTATACAGGGGGATGAGCAGTTCTTC.

The CDR3 coding sequence is TGTGCCAGCAGTTACTCGGGCAATACGCAGTATTTT. Translation: CASSYSGNTQYF. V is TRBV6-6 and J is TRBJ2-3; D is undetermined. The CDR3 sequence is 12 residues long. Germline-derived CDR1 and CDR2 are MNHNY and SVGAGI (reference sequence). Trimming pared 0 bases from V and 7 bases from J, leaving 5 bases between.

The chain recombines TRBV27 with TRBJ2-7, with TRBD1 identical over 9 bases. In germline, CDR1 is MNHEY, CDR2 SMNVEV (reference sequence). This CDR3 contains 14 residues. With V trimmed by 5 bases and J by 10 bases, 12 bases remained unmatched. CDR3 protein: CASSPPGQGAGQYF. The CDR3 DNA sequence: TGTGCCAGCAGTCCTCCGGGACAGGGCGCAGGACAGTACTTC.

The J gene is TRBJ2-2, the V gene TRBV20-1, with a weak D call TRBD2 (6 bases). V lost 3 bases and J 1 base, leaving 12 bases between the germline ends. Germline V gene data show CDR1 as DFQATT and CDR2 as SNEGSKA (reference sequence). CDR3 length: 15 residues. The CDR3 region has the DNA TGCAGTGCTAGTTCCGGGAGCCGGAACACCGGGGAGCTGTTTTTT. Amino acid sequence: CSASSGSRNTGELFF.

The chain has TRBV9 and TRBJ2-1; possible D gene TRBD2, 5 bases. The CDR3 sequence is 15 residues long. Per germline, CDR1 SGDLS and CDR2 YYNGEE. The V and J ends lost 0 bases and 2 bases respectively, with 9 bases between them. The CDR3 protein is CASSVAGGTYNEQFF. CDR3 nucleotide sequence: TGTGCCAGCAGCGTAGCCGGAGGAACCTACAATGAGCAGTTCTTC.

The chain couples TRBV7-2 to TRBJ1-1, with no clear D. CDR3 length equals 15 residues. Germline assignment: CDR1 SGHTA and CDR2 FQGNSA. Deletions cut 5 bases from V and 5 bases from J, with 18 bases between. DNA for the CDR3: TGTGCCAGCAGCCTCAGATCCGGGTCGGGAACTGAAGCTTTCTTT. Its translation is CASSLRSGSGTEAFF.

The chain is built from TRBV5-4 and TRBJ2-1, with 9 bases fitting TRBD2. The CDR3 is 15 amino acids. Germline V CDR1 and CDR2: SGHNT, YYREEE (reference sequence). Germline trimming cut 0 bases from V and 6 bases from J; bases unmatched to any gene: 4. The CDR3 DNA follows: TGTGCCAGCAGCTTGGTTAATAGCGGGGGCAATGAGCAGTTCTTC. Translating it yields CASSLVNSGGNEQFF. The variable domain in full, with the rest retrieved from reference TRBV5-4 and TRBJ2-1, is ETGVTQSPTHLIKTRGQQVTLRCSSQSGHNTVSWYQQALGQGPQFIFQYYREEENGRGNFPPRFSGLQFPNYSSELNVNALELDDSALYLCASSLVNSGGNEQFFGPGTRLTVL.

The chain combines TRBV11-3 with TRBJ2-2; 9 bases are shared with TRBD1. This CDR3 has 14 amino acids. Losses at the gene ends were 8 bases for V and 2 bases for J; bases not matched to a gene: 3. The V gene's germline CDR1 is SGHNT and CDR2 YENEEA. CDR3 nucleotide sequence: TGTGCCAGCCAGACAGGGGGTAACACCGGGGAGCTGTTTTTT. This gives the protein CASQTGGNTGELFF. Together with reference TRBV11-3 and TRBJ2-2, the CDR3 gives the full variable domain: EAGVVQSPRYKIIEKKQPVAFWCNPISGHNTLYWYLQNLGQGPELLIRYENEEAVDDSQLPKDRFSAERLKGVDSTLKIQPAELGDSAVYLCASQTGGNTGELFFGEGSRLTVL.

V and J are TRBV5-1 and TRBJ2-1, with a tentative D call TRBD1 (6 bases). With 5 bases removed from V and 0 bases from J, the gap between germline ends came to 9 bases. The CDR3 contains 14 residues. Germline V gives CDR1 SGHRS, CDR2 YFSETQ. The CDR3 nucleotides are TGCGCCAGCAGGGGGGACAACTCCTACAATGAGCAGTTCTTC. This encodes CASRGDNSYNEQFF.

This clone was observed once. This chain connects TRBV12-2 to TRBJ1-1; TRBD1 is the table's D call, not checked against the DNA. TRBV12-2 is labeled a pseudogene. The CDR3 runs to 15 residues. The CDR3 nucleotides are TGTGCAAGTCGCTTAGCGCATCTCAGGTCTTCTGAAGCTTTCTTT. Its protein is CASRLAHLRSSEAFF.

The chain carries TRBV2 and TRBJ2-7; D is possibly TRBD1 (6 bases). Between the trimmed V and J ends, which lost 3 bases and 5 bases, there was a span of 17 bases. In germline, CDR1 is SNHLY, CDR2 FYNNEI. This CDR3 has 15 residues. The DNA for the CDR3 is TGTGCCAGCAGTGAGGCGCGGACAGATTACAACGAGCAGTACTTC. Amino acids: CASSEARTDYNEQYF.

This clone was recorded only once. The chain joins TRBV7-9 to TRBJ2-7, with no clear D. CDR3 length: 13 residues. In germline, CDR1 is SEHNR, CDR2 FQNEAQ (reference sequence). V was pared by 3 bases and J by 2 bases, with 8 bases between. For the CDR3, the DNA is TGTGCCAGCAGCTTGGCGGTTACCTACGAGCAGTACTTC. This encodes CASSLAVTYEQYF.

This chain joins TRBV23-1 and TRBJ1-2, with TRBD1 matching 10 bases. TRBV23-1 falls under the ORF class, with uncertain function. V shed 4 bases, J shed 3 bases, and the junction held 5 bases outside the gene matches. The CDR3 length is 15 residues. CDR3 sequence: CASSPRDRGDYGYTF. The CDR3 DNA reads TGCGCCAGCAGTCCCCGGGACAGGGGCGACTATGGCTACACCTTC.

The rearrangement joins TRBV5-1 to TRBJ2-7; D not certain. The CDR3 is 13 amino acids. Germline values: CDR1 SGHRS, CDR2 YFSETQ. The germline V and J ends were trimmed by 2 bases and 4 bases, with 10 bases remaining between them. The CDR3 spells CASSFRVSYEQYF. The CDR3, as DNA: TGCGCCAGCAGCTTCCGGGTATCATACGAGCAGTACTTC.

CDR3 sequence (DNA): TGTGCCAGCAGTCAAGGACAGCACTATGGCTACACCTTC. It yields the protein CASSQGQHYGYTF. This sequence joins TRBV28 and TRBJ1-2, with D possibly matching TRBD1 (6 bases). Germline loops: CDR1 MDHEN, CDR2 SYDVKM. Trimming cost V 5 bases and J 3 bases, with 10 bases left between them. This CDR3 is built from 13 residues.

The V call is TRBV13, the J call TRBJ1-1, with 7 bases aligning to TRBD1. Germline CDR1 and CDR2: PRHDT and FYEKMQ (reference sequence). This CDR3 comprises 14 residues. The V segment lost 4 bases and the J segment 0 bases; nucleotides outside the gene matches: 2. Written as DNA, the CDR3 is TGTGCCAGCAGCTGGGACAGCATGAACACTGAAGCTTTCTTT. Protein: CASSWDSMNTEAFF.

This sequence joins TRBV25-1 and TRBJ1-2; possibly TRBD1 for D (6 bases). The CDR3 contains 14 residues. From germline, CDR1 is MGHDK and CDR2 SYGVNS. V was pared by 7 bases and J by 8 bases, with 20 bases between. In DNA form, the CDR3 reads TGTGCCAGCACCGAAGGGGTACAGGGCTGGGGCTACACCTTC. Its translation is CASTEGVQGWGYTF.

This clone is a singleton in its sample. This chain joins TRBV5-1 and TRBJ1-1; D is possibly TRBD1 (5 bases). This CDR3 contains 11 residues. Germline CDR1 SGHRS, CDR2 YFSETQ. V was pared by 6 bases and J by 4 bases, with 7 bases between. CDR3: CASIQGTEAFF. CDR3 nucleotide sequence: TGCGCCAGCATCCAGGGCACTGAAGCTTTCTTT.

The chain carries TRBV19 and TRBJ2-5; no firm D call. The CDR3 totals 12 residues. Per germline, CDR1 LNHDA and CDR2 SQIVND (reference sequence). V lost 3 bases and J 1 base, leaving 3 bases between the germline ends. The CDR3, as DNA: TGTGCCAGTAGTATTAGCCAAGAGACCCAGTACTTC. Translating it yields CASSISQETQYF.

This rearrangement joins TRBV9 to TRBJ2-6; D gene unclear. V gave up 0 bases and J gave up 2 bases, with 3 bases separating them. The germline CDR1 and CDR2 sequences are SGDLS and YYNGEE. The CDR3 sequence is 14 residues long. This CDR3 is CASSVGPGANVLTF. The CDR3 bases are TGTGCCAGCAGCGTAGGGCCTGGGGCCAACGTCCTGACTTTC.